This TCR beta chain was captured by sequencing in a study of control samples from healthy donors and cancer patients. Sequencing was performed with immunoSEQ multiplex PCR; in TCRdb, only in-frame clones are kept and a portion is missing. The sample records 35,000 to 45,000 clones, approximately 87% being singletons. Looked up from germline, CDR1 is KGHSH and CDR2 is LQKENI. This CDR3 spans 16 amino acids. Trimming at V came to 3 bases and at J to 2 bases, leaving 5 bases not matched to a gene. This sequence joins TRBV18 and TRBJ1-3; 9 nucleotides match TRBD1. Source material: blood. The TCR was taken from a man in his 60s in good health. In nucleotides, the CDR3 is TGTGCCAGCTCACCGACAGGGGGGGATCCTGGAAACACCATATATTTT. This encodes CASSPTGGDPGNTIYF.